This TCR beta chain was sequenced in a study of T cell repertoires in cytomegalovirus infection. This clonotype was seen at least ten times. The V gene end was trimmed by 2 bases and the J gene end by 1 base; junction bases not matched to a gene: 11. Germline CDR1 and CDR2: MNHEY and SVGAGI. This CDR3 region has 18 residues. One entry per CDR3 protein results from TCRdb running MiXCR on the reads. The sample lists nearly 550,000 distinct CDR3 sequences, about 17% occurring once. The V and J genes are TRBV6-5 and TRBJ1-1; TRBD1 agrees at 9 bases. The sample comprised CD8+ T cells from PBMCs. The receptor comes from a human donor in good health (CMV status not recorded). Some clones in this sample may be carry-over from other donors' samples. In nucleotides, the CDR3 is TGTGCCAGCAGTTACGGGGGACACAGGGGGCCCCCGAACACTGAAGCTTTCTTT. Protein product: CASSYGGHRGPPNTEAFF.